This T cell receptor beta chain was documented in a study of T cell responses to AZD1222 COVID-19 vaccine (dated by TCRdb to about 2021). At the level of the whole study: AZD1222 recipients with second doses at about 4 weeks or about 12 weeks were pooled, because spike-specific TCR depth and breadth did not differ between schedules. TCR sequencing covered 233 trial participants: around 210 given two doses of AZD1222 and some 25 given two doses of MenACWY control vaccine. Trial participants were enrolled by age into 18-55, 56-69 and 70-plus year subgroups, with about 150, 28 and 57 TCR-sequenced participants respectively.

The CDR3 regions of human TCRbeta chains were analyzed by immunosequencing. The study's processing was this. TCRs in the repertoires were matched against a reference library of SARS-CoV-2-specific TCRs that had been generated with the MIRA antigen-specificity platform. Breadth was defined as the fraction of unique TCRs that were SARS-CoV-2-associated, and depth was defined as the fraction of total T cells that were SARS-CoV-2-associated. Using the MIRA data, each spike-specific TCR was mapped to the spike region that the TCR reacts to and placed in a CD4 or CD8 class. Log10-transformed breadth and depth values were compared by one-way ANOVA with Sidak's multiple comparisons tests. TCRdb stores this immuneACCESS table with in-frame sequences only. Part of the clones is absent; in the studies checked, under half of the shortfall reflects unresolved V genes, and no reason is known for the rest. That table furnishes V, J and clone size, whereas the DNA furnished D and trimming. Recorded for this sample are 130,000 to 150,000 clones; about nine tenths of them occurred a single time. About 3% of the sample is taken by the ten largest.

CDR1 SEHNR and CDR2 FQNEAQ were looked up in the germline V gene (reference sequence). The CDR3 runs 15 residues from the cysteine to the phenylalanine. Solely the CDR3 DNA is kept, with 45 bases framed from the first base. The germline V and J ends show losses of 1 base and 1 base respectively, and no gene match explains 1 base of the junction. Explained via the paper, the time point label denotes: baseline before first vaccination. Vaccinee samples came from UK trials COV001 and COV002, including a single-blind randomized controlled phase 2/3 trial of AZD1222 (ChAdOx1 nCoV-19) in healthy adults. For TCRbeta chain sequencing, PBMC samples from trial participants were taken at day 0 and at day 28 after the second dose. The study at large found these results: Reportedly, close to half of the unique spike-specific TCRs recognized epitopes lying outside the regions that are mutated in the B.1.351 and B.1.1.7 variants. Because no samples from the day 14 peak response were available, repertoires could be characterized only after the peak T cell response. A significant rise in spike-specific TCR breadth and depth was observed after two AZD1222 doses relative to day 0 and relative to MenACWY recipients. Vaccine-associated CD4 TCRs spanned the whole spike protein, with dominant responses in regions 160-218 and 743-854. The 56-69-year group was small, and its depth increase did not reach significance, likely because of low power. Participants were mostly white British and included more females than males, and it was suggested by the authors that clonal diversity may have been underestimated. Conclusions about previously exposed vaccinees were limited because only six AZD1222 recipients were SARS-CoV-2 seropositive at baseline.

In regard to this clone: Its target antigen remains unknown. Nothing much larger sits one base from this clone, and base qualities are not available.

The chain links TRBV7-9 with TRBJ1-2; TRBD1 lines up with 9 middle nucleotides. The specimen comprised peripheral blood, sampled on day 0 of AZD1222 vaccination. This sequence was found in an adult in good health. This receptor has the CDR3 CASSLGTGDNYGYTF. Here is the DNA: TGTGCCAGCAGCTTAGGGACAGGGGATAACTATGGCTACACCTTC.